The 20 T cell receptor beta chains listed next were all sequenced from one sample in a study of blood T cell repertoires in COVID-19. Profiling relied on immunoSEQ multiplex PCR, and the TCRdb table lists in-frame clones only, not all of them. The table shows about 280,000 clones, with approximately 86% occurring only once. The sequenced sample was peripheral blood. These receptors were taken from a woman aged 25 to 39 who had recovered from COVID-19.

This clone was seen more than once but under ten times. The chain links TRBV6-6 to TRBJ1-5, with 7 positions matching TRBD1. Losses at the gene ends were 5 bases for V and 4 bases for J; bases not matched to a gene: 5. The length of the CDR3 is 14 residues. Looked up from germline, CDR1 is MNHNY and CDR2 is SVGAGI (reference sequence). CDR3 DNA sequence: TGTGCCAGCAGTATGACAGGGAGGAATCAGCCCCAGCATTTT. As protein: CASSMTGRNQPQHF.

The chain has TRBV19 and TRBJ1-6; no clear D. V was pared by 9 bases and J by 9 bases, with 15 bases between. The CDR3 covers 13 residues. In germline, CDR1 is LNHDA, CDR2 SQIVND (reference sequence). In DNA form, the CDR3 reads TGTGCCAGCACAATCGCGGGTGCTTCACCCCTCCACTTT. It is translated as CASTIAGASPLHF.

This clone was seen a few times. This sequence joins TRBV6-5 and TRBJ2-5, with D maybe TRBD1 (5 bases). Germline V gene data show CDR1 as MNHEY and CDR2 as SVGAGI. The CDR3 is made up of 13 amino acids. The V end was cut by 2 bases, the J end by 3 bases, with 7 bases between. The CDR3 loop is CASSYLGEETQYF. CDR3 bases: TGTGCCAGCAGTTACCTAGGGGAAGAGACCCAGTACTTC.

J is TRBJ2-2 and V is TRBV19; a weak D match, TRBD2 (6 bases). This CDR3 contains 16 residues. In germline, CDR1 is LNHDA, CDR2 SQIVND (reference sequence). Trimming took 5 bases from V and 1 from J, leaving 14 bases between them. The CDR3 loop reads CASSPGWGLNTGELFF. The CDR3 DNA sequence: TGTGCCAGTAGTCCCGGATGGGGACTGAACACCGGGGAGCTGTTTTTT.

The chain has TRBV28 and TRBJ2-7; unclear D gene. The V and J ends lost 3 bases and 4 bases respectively, with 7 bases between them. The germline V gene encodes CDR1 MDHEN and CDR2 SYDVKM. This CDR3 is 12 amino acids long. CDR3 protein: CASSLLVYEQYF. CDR3 coding DNA: TGTGCCAGCAGTTTGCTAGTATACGAGCAGTACTTC. Drawing the rest from reference TRBV28 and TRBJ2-7, the complete variable domain is DVKVTQSSRYLVKRTGEKVFLECVQDMDHENMFWYRQDPGLGLRLIYFSYDVKMKEKGDIPEGYSVSREKKERFSLILESASTNQTSMYLCASSLLVYEQYFGPGTRLTVT.

The genes are TRBV7-2 and TRBJ1-1; 8 nucleotides match TRBD1. Germline CDR1 is SGHTA and CDR2 is FQGNSA. The CDR3 runs to 14 residues. The ends lost 5 bases at V and 4 bases at J; junction bases unmatched: 6. CDR3 sequence reads: CASSLRQGTTEAFF. CDR3 sequence (DNA): TGTGCCAGCAGCCTACGACAGGGGACCACTGAAGCTTTCTTT.

J is TRBJ1-1 and V is TRBV5-4; D perhaps matches TRBD1 (5 bases). Looked up from germline, CDR1 is SGHNT and CDR2 is YYREEE (reference sequence). The length of the CDR3 is 15 residues. V was cut by 2 bases and J by 4 bases, with 15 bases left in between. The CDR3 bases are TGTGCCAGCAGCTTTTTGGCGGGGGTTGGCACTGAAGCTTTCTTT. Residues: CASSFLAGVGTEAFF.

This clone occurred a few times. The chain employs TRBV4-1 and TRBJ2-7, with D tentatively TRBD1 (5 bases). V was shortened by 2 bases and J by 3 bases, with 8 bases between the two germline ends. The germline V gene encodes CDR1 MGHRA and CDR2 YSYEKL. This CDR3 has 13 residues. DNA for the CDR3: TGCGCCAGCAGCCAAAAGGACAACTACGAGCAGTACTTC. Its protein product is CASSQKDNYEQYF.

This chain joins TRBV5-1 and TRBJ1-4, with TRBD1 matching 10 bases. Germline V gene lookup returns CDR1 SGHRS and CDR2 YFSETQ. V lost 0 bases and J lost 3; bases outside the gene matches: 2. The CDR3 is 16 residues long. CDR3 residues: CASSLGQGAANEKLFF. The CDR3 bases are TGCGCCAGCAGCTTGGGACAGGGGGCGGCTAATGAAAAACTGTTTTTT.

The chain recombines TRBV27 with TRBJ2-4, with no clear D. The CDR3 extends over 16 amino acids. V was pared by 5 bases and J by 0 bases, with 14 bases between. Germline V gene data show CDR1 as MNHEY and CDR2 as SMNVEV (reference sequence). For the CDR3, the DNA is TGTGCCAGCAGTCCCTGGGCAGAACTAGCCAAAAACATTCAGTACTTC. Translated: CASSPWAELAKNIQYF.

This chain joins TRBV10-3 and TRBJ2-7, with 8 bases fitting TRBD2. Germline-derived CDR1 and CDR2 are ENHRY and SYGVKD. The CDR3 totals 14 residues. Trimming took 2 bases from V and 4 from J; bases not matched to a gene: 4. The CDR3 loop is CAISEPGLAYEQYF. For the CDR3, the DNA is TGTGCCATCAGTGAGCCCGGACTAGCTTACGAGCAGTACTTC.

This clone has ten or more counts. The gene calls are TRBV2 and TRBJ2-2, with 7 bases fitting TRBD1. The CDR3 sequence is 15 residues long. V was pared by 7 bases and J by 7 bases, with 12 bases of the junction left unmatched. Per the germline V gene, CDR1 is SNHLY and CDR2 is FYNNEI. The CDR3 DNA reads TGTGCCAGCACCGTTGAGGGGGCAGGGGGCGGGGAGCTGTTTTTT. It yields the protein CASTVEGAGGGELFF.

The V gene is TRBV6-1, the J gene TRBJ2-1; D is ambiguous. The ends were cut back, 1 base at V and 8 bases at J, with 15 bases in the middle. The germline V gene encodes CDR1 MNHNS and CDR2 SASEGT. The CDR3 is made up of 15 amino acids. In DNA form, the CDR3 reads TGTGCCAGCAGTGAAGGGGTGAGTAGCTTTGATGAGCAGTTCTTC. Translated: CASSEGVSSFDEQFF.

The chain has TRBV5-4 and TRBJ2-7; 7 bases fit TRBD1. J gave up 3 bases and V 4 bases, and 7 bases lay outside the gene matches. This CDR3 has 14 residues. CDR1 is SGHNT, CDR2 YYREEE, per germline (reference sequence). CDR3 DNA: TGTGCCAGCAGCCCAGGGGGAGCACGCTACGAGCAGTACTTC. This encodes CASSPGGARYEQYF.

This chain joins TRBV6-6 and TRBJ1-1; maybe TRBD1 (5 bases). This CDR3 is 13 amino acids long. Looked up from germline, CDR1 is MNHNY and CDR2 is SVGAGI (reference sequence). The ends were cut back, 5 bases at V and 3 bases at J, with 10 bases in the middle. The CDR3 region has the DNA TGTGCCAGCAGTCCCCGACAGTACACTGAAGCTTTCTTT. It is translated as CASSPRQYTEAFF.

The chain combines TRBV2 with TRBJ1-1, with TRBD1 as a possible D gene (5 bases). CDR1 and CDR2 from the germline V gene are SNHLY and FYNNEI. This CDR3 has 15 residues. V dropped 6 bases and J dropped 1 base, with 15 bases sitting between them. CDR3 in DNA: TGTGCCAGCAGCCTTTGGGGCGCAGGGAACACTGAAGCTTTCTTT. As protein: CASSLWGAGNTEAFF.

This clone was picked up one time. The chain has TRBV28 and TRBJ2-7; weak D call: TRBD1 (7 bases). The CDR3 has 13 amino acids. Germline V gene sequence: CDR1 MDHEN, CDR2 SYDVKM. V was pared by 6 bases and J by 2 bases, with 11 bases between. The CDR3 DNA is TGTGCCAGCAGGCGGGACAGCCCCTACGAGCAGTACTTC. As protein: CASRRDSPYEQYF.

This sequence joins TRBV2 and TRBJ2-7; TRBD2 might be the D (7 bases). The germline gives CDR1 SNHLY, CDR2 FYNNEI. CDR3 size: 13 residues. Trimming cost V 8 bases and J 4 bases, with 15 bases left between them. The CDR3: CASQQGGGYEQYF. The CDR3 coding sequence is TGTGCCAGCCAACAGGGAGGGGGATACGAGCAGTACTTC.

The sample holds many counts of this clone. V is TRBV6-1 and J is TRBJ2-7, with 10 positions matching TRBD2. CDR3 length: 15 residues. Unmatched junction bases numbered 0, after V lost 1 base and J lost 0 bases. From germline, CDR1 is MNHNS and CDR2 SASEGT. CDR3 sequence: CASSEGLAGSYEQYF. The DNA of the CDR3 is TGTGCCAGCAGTGAAGGACTAGCGGGCTCCTACGAGCAGTACTTC.

The V and J genes are TRBV24-1 and TRBJ1-5, with a possible D match to TRBD1 (5 bases). The CDR3 sequence is 14 residues long. In germline, CDR1 is KGHDR, CDR2 SFDVKD. Trimming took 4 bases from V and 1 from J, leaving 7 bases between them. The CDR3 loop is CATSDPGSNQPQHF. CDR3 DNA sequence: TGTGCCACCAGTGACCCAGGGAGCAATCAGCCCCAGCATTTT.